The clone carrying this T cell receptor beta chain showed up just once. This record comes from a study of cytomegalovirus exposure and HLA in healthy donors. With 60 Vbeta and 13 Jbeta primers, the PCR was carried out. Sequenced by immunoSEQ multiplex PCR; TCRdb stores in-frame clones only, minus some. The sample records a few hundred thousand clones, about 74% being singletons. V lost 5 bases and J lost 3; bases outside the gene matches: 6. Germline values: CDR1 SEHNR, CDR2 FQNEAQ (reference sequence). This CDR3 is 14 amino acids long. This TCR derives from a woman younger than 45 in good health and CMV-seronegative. V gene TRBV7-9 combines with J gene TRBJ1-1; 7 bases are shared with TRBD1. Sequencing was performed on PBMCs. CDR3 DNA sequence: TGTGCCAGCAGCCCGGACAGGATGGACACTGAAGCTTTCTTT. Translated: CASSPDRMDTEAFF. The complete variable domain, with remaining parts taken from reference TRBV7-9 and TRBJ1-1, reads DTGVSQNPRHKITKRGQNVTFRCDPISEHNRLYWYRQTLGQGPEFLTYFQNEAQLEKSRLLSDRFSAERPKGSFSTLEIQRTEQGDSAMYLCASSPDRMDTEAFFGQGTRLTVV.